This is a list of T cell receptor beta chains from one sample in a study of PD-L1 blockade in urothelial cancer. Produced via immunoSEQ multiplex PCR; TCRdb's table is partial and in-frame only. Of 100,000 to 150,000 clones in the sample, roughly 86% are singletons; the top ten hold 2% to 3%. This sample comprised PBMCs, obtained around atezolizumab (anti-PD-L1) treatment. These receptors were obtained from a man aged 50-60 years with urothelial cancer. Each CDR3 is given with its conserved first and last residue. Each record gives: V gene, J gene, D gene, clone size, CDR3 length, CDR3 protein, CDR3 DNA. The D gene is left open where the match is weak. Where a row states a size, it is once, few, many or the class of an expanded clone; other rows omit it.

V: TRBV7-8; J: TRBJ2-1; D: -; size: -; length: 15; CDR3: CASSPTAGRYNEQFF; DNA: TGTGCCAGCAGTCCTACCGCGGGTCGATACAATGAGCAGTTCTTC
V: TRBV29-1; J: TRBJ2-1; D: TRBD1; size: once; length: 13; CDR3: CSVVDRGHNEQFF; DNA: TGCAGCGTTGTGGACAGGGGCCACAATGAGCAGTTCTTC
V: TRBV2; J: TRBJ1-2; D: TRBD1; size: once; length: 13; CDR3: CASNQGANYGYTF; DNA: TGTGCCAGCAACCAGGGGGCGAACTATGGCTACACCTTC
V: TRBV30; J: TRBJ1-5; D: TRBD1; size: -; length: 14; CDR3: CAWSRDRPNQPQHF; DNA: TGTGCCTGGAGTAGGGACAGACCAAATCAGCCCCAGCATTTT
V: TRBV7-8; J: TRBJ1-1; D: TRBD1; size: -; length: 15; CDR3: CASSSSTGQRTEAFF; DNA: TGTGCCAGCAGCTCCTCGACAGGGCAGAGAACTGAAGCTTTCTTT
V: TRBV7-2; J: TRBJ2-7; D: -; size: -; length: 14; CDR3: CASSSAGNSYEQYF; DNA: TGTGCCAGCAGCTCCGCGGGGAACTCCTACGAGCAGTACTTC
V: TRBV28; J: TRBJ2-7; D: TRBD1; size: -; length: 15; CDR3: CASRGRDRVSREQYF; DNA: TGTGCCAGCAGAGGCCGGGACAGGGTCTCTCGCGAGCAGTACTTC
V: TRBV28; J: TRBJ2-3; D: TRBD2; size: -; length: 16; CDR3: CASSLYYGTTTDTQYF; DNA: TGTGCCAGCAGTTTATACTACGGGACTACCACAGATACGCAGTATTTT
V: TRBV28; J: TRBJ1-2; D: -; size: -; length: 14; CDR3: CASSLHRSNYGYTF; DNA: TGTGCCAGCAGTTTACACAGATCTAACTATGGCTACACCTTC
V: TRBV30; J: TRBJ1-1; D: -; size: -; length: 12; CDR3: CAWKTRGTEAFF; DNA: TGTGCCTGGAAAACCAGGGGAACTGAAGCTTTCTTT
V: TRBV5-1; J: TRBJ2-2; D: -; size: -; length: 14; CDR3: CASGRGSNTGELFF; DNA: TGCGCCAGCGGTCGCGGGTCGAACACCGGGGAGCTGTTTTTT
V: TRBV19; J: TRBJ2-1; D: TRBD1; size: -; length: 16; CDR3: CASSWTRQGAKNEQFF; DNA: TGTGCCAGTAGTTGGACGCGGCAGGGGGCGAAGAATGAGCAGTTCTTC
V: TRBV19; J: TRBJ2-3; D: -; size: -; length: 16; CDR3: CASSLPPGGGKDTQYF; DNA: TGTGCCAGTAGTCTCCCCCCCGGCGGGGGCAAAGATACGCAGTATTTT
V: TRBV6-1; J: TRBJ2-7; D: -; size: -; length: 12; CDR3: CASSEARFEQYF; DNA: TGTGCCAGCAGTGAAGCCCGTTTCGAGCAGTACTTC
V: TRBV6-1; J: TRBJ2-5; D: -; size: -; length: 16; CDR3: CASSETRGADQETQYF; DNA: TGTGCCAGCAGTGAAACCCGGGGAGCCGATCAAGAGACCCAGTACTTC
V: TRBV13; J: TRBJ2-1; D: TRBD1; size: -; length: 14; CDR3: CASSLGQGLKGQFF; DNA: TGTGCCAGCAGCCTAGGACAGGGCCTAAAAGGGCAGTTCTTC
V: TRBV6-6; J: TRBJ2-7; D: -; size: once; length: 13; CDR3: CATSGTTDYEQYF; DNA: TGTGCCACATCCGGGACAACAGACTACGAGCAGTACTTC
V: TRBV27; J: TRBJ1-5; D: -; size: once; length: 15; CDR3: CASSLRGYSNQPQHF; DNA: TGTGCCAGCAGTTTGCGGGGGTATAGCAATCAGCCCCAGCATTTT
V: TRBV7-3; J: TRBJ1-1; D: -; size: -; length: 13; CDR3: CASSAGEGAEAFF; DNA: TGTGCCAGCAGCGCTGGGGAGGGGGCTGAAGCTTTCTTT
V: TRBV19; J: TRBJ2-3; D: -; size: -; length: 14; CDR3: CASSIGSGSDTQYF; DNA: TGTGCCAGTAGTATAGGGTCGGGGTCCGATACGCAGTATTTT
V: TRBV5-6; J: TRBJ2-1; D: -; size: once; length: 14; CDR3: CASSWGDLYNEQFF; DNA: TGTGCCAGCAGCTGGGGGGACCTCTACAATGAGCAGTTCTTC
V: TRBV5-1; J: TRBJ2-7; D: TRBD1; size: -; length: 14; CDR3: CASSSTGEVYEQYF; DNA: TGCGCCAGCAGCTCGACAGGGGAAGTTTACGAGCAGTACTTC
V: TRBV19; J: TRBJ2-1; D: -; size: once; length: 15; CDR3: CASSIASPRYNEQFF; DNA: TGTGCCAGTAGTATAGCGAGCCCGAGGTACAATGAGCAGTTCTTC
V: TRBV30; J: TRBJ2-3; D: TRBD1; size: -; length: 14; CDR3: CAWSGGTGDGTQYF; DNA: TGTGCCTGGAGTGGAGGGACAGGGGATGGTACGCAGTATTTT
V: TRBV18; J: TRBJ2-1; D: -; size: -; length: 16; CDR3: CASSPTRGTSYNEQFF; DNA: TGTGCCAGCTCACCCACCAGGGGTACCTCCTACAATGAGCAGTTCTTC
V: TRBV11-2; J: TRBJ2-7; D: TRBD2; size: -; length: 14; CDR3: CASSPSGSGYEQYF; DNA: TGTGCCAGCAGCCCGAGCGGGAGCGGCTACGAGCAGTACTTC
V: TRBV10-3; J: TRBJ2-5; D: TRBD1; size: -; length: 13; CDR3: CAIGKDRGETQYF; DNA: TGTGCCATCGGAAAGGACAGGGGAGAGACCCAGTACTTC
V: TRBV28; J: TRBJ2-7; D: -; size: -; length: 15; CDR3: CASSFEGSGAYEQYF; DNA: TGTGCCAGCAGTTTTGAGGGCTCGGGTGCCTACGAGCAGTACTTC
V: TRBV9; J: TRBJ1-2; D: -; size: -; length: 16; CDR3: CASSRGAGLANYGYTF; DNA: TGTGCCAGCAGCCGGGGGGCGGGGTTAGCTAACTATGGCTACACCTTC
V: TRBV9; J: TRBJ2-3; D: TRBD2; size: -; length: 14; CDR3: CASSVASGRDTQYF; DNA: TGTGCCAGCAGCGTAGCTAGCGGGAGGGATACGCAGTATTTT
V: TRBV7-2; J: TRBJ1-1; D: -; size: -; length: 14; CDR3: CASSLVAAATEAFF; DNA: TGTGCCAGCAGCCTAGTTGCGGCGGCCACTGAAGCTTTCTTT
V: TRBV11-2; J: TRBJ2-1; D: -; size: -; length: 13; CDR3: CASSLDNGGEQFF; DNA: TGTGCCAGCAGCTTAGATAACGGAGGCGAGCAGTTCTTC
V: TRBV28; J: TRBJ2-1; D: TRBD1; size: -; length: 14; CDR3: CASIRTGDYNEQFF; DNA: TGTGCCAGCATCAGGACAGGAGATTACAATGAGCAGTTCTTC
V: TRBV19; J: TRBJ2-3; D: TRBD2; size: -; length: 16; CDR3: CASSIDRQGTSVAQYF; DNA: TGTGCCAGTAGTATAGATCGGCAAGGGACTAGCGTGGCGCAGTATTTT
V: TRBV15; J: TRBJ2-1; D: TRBD2; size: -; length: 15; CDR3: CATSRRLAGGSEQFF; DNA: TGTGCCACCAGCAGACGACTAGCGGGAGGGAGTGAGCAGTTCTTC
V: TRBV6-4; J: TRBJ2-7; D: -; size: -; length: 16; CDR3: CASSDLLWGLQNEQYF; DNA: TGTGCCAGCAGTGACCTCCTCTGGGGACTTCAGAACGAGCAGTACTTC
V: TRBV27; J: TRBJ1-5; D: TRBD1; size: -; length: 15; CDR3: CASSPRTGLGQPQHF; DNA: TGTGCCAGCAGCCCTAGGACAGGGCTTGGTCAGCCCCAGCATTTT
V: TRBV27; J: TRBJ1-5; D: -; size: -; length: 14; CDR3: CASSNPGGNQPQHF; DNA: TGTGCCAGCAGCAATCCAGGGGGCAATCAGCCCCAGCATTTT
V: TRBV6-1; J: TRBJ1-2; D: -; size: -; length: 10; CDR3: CASSEQAYTF; DNA: TGTGCCAGCAGTGAGCAAGCCTACACCTTC
V: TRBV27; J: TRBJ2-7; D: TRBD1; size: -; length: 12; CDR3: CAGRQGPSEQYF; DNA: TGTGCCGGCCGACAGGGGCCGAGCGAGCAGTACTTC
V: TRBV11-3; J: TRBJ2-2; D: TRBD1; size: once; length: 15; CDR3: CASSLRGGRTGELFF; DNA: TGTGCCAGCAGCTTGCGAGGGGGCCGCACCGGGGAGCTGTTTTTT